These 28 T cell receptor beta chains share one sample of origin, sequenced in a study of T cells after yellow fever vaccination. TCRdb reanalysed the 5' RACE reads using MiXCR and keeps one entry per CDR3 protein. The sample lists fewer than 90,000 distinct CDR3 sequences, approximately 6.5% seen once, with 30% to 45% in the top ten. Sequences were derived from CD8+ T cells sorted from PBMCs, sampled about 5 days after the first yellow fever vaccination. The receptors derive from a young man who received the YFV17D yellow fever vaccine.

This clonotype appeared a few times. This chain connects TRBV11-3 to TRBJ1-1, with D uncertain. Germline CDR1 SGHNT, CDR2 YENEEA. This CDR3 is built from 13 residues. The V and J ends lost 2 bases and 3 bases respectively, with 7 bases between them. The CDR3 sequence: CASSLRLDTEAFF. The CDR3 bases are TGTGCCAGCAGCTTAAGACTGGACACTGAAGCTTTCTTT.

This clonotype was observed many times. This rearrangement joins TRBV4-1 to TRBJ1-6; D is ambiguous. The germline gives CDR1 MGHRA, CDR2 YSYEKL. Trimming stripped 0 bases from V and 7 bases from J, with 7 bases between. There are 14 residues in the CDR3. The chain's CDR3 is CASSQDNGNSPLHF. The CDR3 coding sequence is TGCGCCAGCAGCCAAGATAACGGCAATTCACCCCTCCACTTT.

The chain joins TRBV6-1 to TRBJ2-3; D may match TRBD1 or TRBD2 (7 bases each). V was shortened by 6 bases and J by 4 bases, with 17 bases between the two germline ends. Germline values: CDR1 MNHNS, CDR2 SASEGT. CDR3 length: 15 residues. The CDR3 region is CASRQGLAAPDTQYF. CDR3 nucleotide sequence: TGTGCCAGCAGACAGGGGCTAGCGGCCCCAGATACGCAGTATTTT.

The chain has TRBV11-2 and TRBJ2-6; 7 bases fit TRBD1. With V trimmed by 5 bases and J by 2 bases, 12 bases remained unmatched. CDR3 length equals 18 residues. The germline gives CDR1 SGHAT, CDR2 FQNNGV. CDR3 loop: CASSLSTGPSAGANVLTF. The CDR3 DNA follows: TGTGCCAGCAGCCTTTCGACAGGGCCATCCGCTGGGGCCAACGTCCTGACTTTC.

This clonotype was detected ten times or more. The CDR3 here is CASSFNGGYTF. CDR3 coding DNA: TGTGCCAGCAGCTTCAATGGGGGCTACACCTTC. The chain joins TRBV7-9 to TRBJ1-2; no definite D call. The V gene lost 3 bases and the J gene lost 8 bases, with 7 bases spanning the gap. This CDR3 region has 11 residues. The germline CDR1 and CDR2 sequences are SEHNR and FQNEAQ (reference sequence). Together with reference TRBV7-9 and TRBJ1-2, the CDR3 gives the full variable domain: DTGVSQNPRHKITKRGQNVTFRCDPISEHNRLYWYRQTLGQGPEFLTYFQNEAQLEKSRLLSDRFSAERPKGSFSTLEIQRTEQGDSAMYLCASSFNGGYTFGSGTRLTVV.

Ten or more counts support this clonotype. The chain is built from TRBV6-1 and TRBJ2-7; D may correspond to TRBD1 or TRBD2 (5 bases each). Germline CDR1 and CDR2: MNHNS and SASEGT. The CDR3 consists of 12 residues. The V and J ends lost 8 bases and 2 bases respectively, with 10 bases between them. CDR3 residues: CASEGTPYEQYF. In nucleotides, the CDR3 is TGTGCCAGCGAGGGGACCCCCTACGAGCAGTACTTC.

The CDR3 loop is CASSHGGGQETQYF. The CDR3 nucleotides read TGTGCCAGCAGCCACGGGGGGGGACAAGAGACCCAGTACTTC. The chain employs TRBV7-2 and TRBJ2-5, with TRBD2 matching 8 bases. The CDR3 loop spans 14 amino acids. The V and J ends lost 5 bases and 2 bases, in that order; junction bases with no gene match: 4. Germline-derived CDR1 and CDR2 are SGHTA and FQGNSA.

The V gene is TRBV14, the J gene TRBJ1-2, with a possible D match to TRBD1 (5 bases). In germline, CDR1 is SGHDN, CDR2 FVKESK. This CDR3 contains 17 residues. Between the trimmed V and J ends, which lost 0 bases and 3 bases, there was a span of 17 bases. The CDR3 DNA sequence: TGTGCCAGCAGCCAAGATCCTAGGGGCCCATTTGACTATGGCTACACCTTC. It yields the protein CASSQDPRGPFDYGYTF.

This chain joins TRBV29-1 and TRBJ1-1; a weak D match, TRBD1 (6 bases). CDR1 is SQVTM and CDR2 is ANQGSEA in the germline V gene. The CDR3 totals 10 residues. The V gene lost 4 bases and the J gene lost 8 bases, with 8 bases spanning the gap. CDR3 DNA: TGCAGCGTTGTCGGGACAGAAGCTTTCTTT. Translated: CSVVGTEAFF. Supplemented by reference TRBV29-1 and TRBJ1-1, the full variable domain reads SAVISQKPSRDICQRGTSLTIQCQVDSQVTMMFWYRQQPGQSLTLIATANQGSEATYESGFVIDKFPISRPNLTFSTLTVSNMSPEDSSIYLCSVVGTEAFFGQGTRLTVV.

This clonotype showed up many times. The CDR3 reads CASRMDRGQSRPQHF. In DNA form, the CDR3 reads TGTGCCAGCAGGATGGACAGGGGCCAATCGAGGCCCCAGCATTTT. The rearrangement uses TRBV6-2 or TRBV6-3 and TRBJ1-5, with TRBD1 matching over 9 bases. Germline CDR1 reads MNHEY; CDR2 reads SVGEGT. V lost 6 bases, J lost 9 bases, and 12 bases stayed unmatched. The length of the CDR3 is 15 residues.

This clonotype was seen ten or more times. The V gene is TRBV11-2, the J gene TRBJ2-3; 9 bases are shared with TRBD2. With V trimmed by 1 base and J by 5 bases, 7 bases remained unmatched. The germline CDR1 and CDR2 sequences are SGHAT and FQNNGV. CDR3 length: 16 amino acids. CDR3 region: CASSLASGGYEDTQYF. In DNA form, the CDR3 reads TGTGCCAGCAGCTTAGCAAGCGGGGGGTATGAAGATACGCAGTATTTT.

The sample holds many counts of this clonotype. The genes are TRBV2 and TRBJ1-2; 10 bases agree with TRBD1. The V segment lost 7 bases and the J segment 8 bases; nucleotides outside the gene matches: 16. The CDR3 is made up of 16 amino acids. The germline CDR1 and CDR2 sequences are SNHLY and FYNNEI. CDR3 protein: CASIMKSGTGAYGYTF. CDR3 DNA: TGTGCCAGCATCATGAAGTCCGGGACAGGGGCATACGGCTACACCTTC.

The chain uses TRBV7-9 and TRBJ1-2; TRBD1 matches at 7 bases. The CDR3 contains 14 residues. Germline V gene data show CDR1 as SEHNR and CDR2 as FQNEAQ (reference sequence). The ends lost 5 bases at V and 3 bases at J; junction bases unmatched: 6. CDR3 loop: CASSLSGTDYGYTF. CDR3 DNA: TGTGCCAGCAGCCTCTCCGGGACAGACTATGGCTACACCTTC.

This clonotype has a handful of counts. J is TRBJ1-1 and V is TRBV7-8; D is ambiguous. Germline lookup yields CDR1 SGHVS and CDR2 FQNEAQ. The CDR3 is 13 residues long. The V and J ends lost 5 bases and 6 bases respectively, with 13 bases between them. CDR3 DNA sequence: TGTGCCAGCAGCCGGAAGGAAACAGCTGAAGCTTTCTTT. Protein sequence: CASSRKETAEAFF.

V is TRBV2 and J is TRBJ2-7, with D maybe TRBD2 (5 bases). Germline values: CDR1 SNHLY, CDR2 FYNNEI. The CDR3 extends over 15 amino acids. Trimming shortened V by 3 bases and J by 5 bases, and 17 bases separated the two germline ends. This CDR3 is CASSDNPLGSDEQYF. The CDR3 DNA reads TGTGCCAGCAGTGATAACCCGCTGGGGAGCGACGAGCAGTACTTC. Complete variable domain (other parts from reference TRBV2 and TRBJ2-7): EPEVTQTPSHQVTQMGQEVILRCVPISNHLYFYWYRQILGQKVEFLVSFYNNEISEKSEIFDDQFSVERPDGSNFTLKIRSTKLEDSAMYFCASSDNPLGSDEQYFGPGTRLTVT.

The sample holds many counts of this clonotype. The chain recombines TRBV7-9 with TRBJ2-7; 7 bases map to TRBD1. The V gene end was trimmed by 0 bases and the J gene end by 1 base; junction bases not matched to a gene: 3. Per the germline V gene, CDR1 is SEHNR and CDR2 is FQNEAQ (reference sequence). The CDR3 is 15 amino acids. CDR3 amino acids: CASSLAQGPSYEQYF. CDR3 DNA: TGTGCCAGCAGCTTAGCACAGGGGCCGTCCTACGAGCAGTACTTC.

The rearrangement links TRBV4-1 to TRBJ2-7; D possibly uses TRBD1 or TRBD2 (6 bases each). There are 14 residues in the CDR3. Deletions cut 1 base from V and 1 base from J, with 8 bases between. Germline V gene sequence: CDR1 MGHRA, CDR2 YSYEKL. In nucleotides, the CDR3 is TGCGCCAGCAGCCAAGGGAGGGGGTCCTACGAGCAGTACTTC. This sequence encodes CASSQGRGSYEQYF.

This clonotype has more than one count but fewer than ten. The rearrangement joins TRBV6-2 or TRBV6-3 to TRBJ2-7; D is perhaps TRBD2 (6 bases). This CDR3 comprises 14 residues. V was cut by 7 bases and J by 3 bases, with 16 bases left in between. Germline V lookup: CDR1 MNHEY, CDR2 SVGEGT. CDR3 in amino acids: CASTYQGLIYEQYF. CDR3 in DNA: TGTGCCAGCACCTACCAGGGACTCATCTACGAGCAGTACTTC.

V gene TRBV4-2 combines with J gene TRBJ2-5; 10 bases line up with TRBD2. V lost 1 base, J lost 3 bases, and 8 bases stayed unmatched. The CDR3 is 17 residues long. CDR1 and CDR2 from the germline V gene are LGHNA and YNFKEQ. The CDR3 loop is CASSQVPSAGGEETQYF. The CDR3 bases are TGTGCCAGCAGCCAAGTACCGTCAGCGGGGGGGGAAGAGACCCAGTACTTC.

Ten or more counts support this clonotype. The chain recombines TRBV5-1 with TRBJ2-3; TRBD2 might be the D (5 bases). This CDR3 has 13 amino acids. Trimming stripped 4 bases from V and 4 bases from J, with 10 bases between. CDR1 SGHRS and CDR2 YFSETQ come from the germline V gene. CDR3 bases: TGCGCCAGCAGCAGCGAGGGCGCAGATACGCAGTATTTT. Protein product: CASSSEGADTQYF.

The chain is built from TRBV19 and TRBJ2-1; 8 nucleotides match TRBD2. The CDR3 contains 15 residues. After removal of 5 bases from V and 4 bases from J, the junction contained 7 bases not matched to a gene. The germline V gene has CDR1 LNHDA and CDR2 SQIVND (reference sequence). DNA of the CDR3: TGTGCCAGTAGTGGGGGACTAGGGGATTACAATGAGCAGTTCTTC. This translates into CASSGGLGDYNEQFF. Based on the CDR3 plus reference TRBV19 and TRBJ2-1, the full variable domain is DGGITQSPKYLFRKEGQNVTLSCEQNLNHDAMYWYRQDPGQGLRLIYYSQIVNDFQKGDIAEGYSVSREKKESFPLTVTSAQKNPTAFYLCASSGGLGDYNEQFFGPGTRLTVL.

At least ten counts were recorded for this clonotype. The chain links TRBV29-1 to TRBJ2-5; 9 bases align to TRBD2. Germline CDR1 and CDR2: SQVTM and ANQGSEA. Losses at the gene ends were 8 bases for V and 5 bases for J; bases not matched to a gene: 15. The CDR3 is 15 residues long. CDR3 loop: CSTNGASGVYETQYF. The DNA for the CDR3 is TGCAGCACCAACGGGGCTAGCGGGGTTTATGAGACCCAGTACTTC.

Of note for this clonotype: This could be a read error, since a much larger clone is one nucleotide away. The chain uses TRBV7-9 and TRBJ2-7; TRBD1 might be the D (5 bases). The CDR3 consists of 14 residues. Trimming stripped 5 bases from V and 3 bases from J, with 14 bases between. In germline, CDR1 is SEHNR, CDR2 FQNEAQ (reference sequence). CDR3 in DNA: TGTGCCAGCAGCCCCATACAGGCCGACTACGAGCAGTACTTC. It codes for CASSPIQADYEQYF.

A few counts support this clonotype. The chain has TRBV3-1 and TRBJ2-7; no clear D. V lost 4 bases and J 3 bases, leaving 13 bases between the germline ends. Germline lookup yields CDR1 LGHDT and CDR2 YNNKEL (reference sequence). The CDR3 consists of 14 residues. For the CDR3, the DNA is TGTGCCAGCAGCCCCCGTGGACCGTGCTACGAGCAGTACGTC. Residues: CASSPRGPCYEQYV.

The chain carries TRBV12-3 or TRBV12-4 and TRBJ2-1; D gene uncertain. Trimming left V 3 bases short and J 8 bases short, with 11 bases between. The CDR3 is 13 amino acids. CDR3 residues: CASSFSGSDEQFF. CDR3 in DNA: TGTGCCAGCAGTTTTTCCGGAAGCGATGAGCAGTTCTTC.

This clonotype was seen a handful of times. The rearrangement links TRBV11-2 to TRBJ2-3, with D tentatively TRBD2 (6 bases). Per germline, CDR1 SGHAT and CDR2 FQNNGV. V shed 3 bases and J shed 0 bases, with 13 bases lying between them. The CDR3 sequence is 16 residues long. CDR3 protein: CASSFYGRSSTDTQYF. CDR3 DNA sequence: TGTGCCAGCAGCTTTTACGGGAGATCTAGCACAGATACGCAGTATTTT.

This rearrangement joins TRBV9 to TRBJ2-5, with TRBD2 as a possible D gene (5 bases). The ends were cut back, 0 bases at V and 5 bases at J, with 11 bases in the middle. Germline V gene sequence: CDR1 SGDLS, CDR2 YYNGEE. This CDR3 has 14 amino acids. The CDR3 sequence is CASSVDGVGETQYF. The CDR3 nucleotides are TGTGCCAGCAGCGTAGACGGGGTAGGGGAGACCCAGTACTTC.

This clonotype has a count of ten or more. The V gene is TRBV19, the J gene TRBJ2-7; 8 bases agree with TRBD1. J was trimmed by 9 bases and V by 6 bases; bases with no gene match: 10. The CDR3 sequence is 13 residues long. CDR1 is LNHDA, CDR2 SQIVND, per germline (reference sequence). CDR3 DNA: TGTGCCAGTAGCCAGGGGGCTCCTTCAGGGCAGTACTTC. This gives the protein CASSQGAPSGQYF.